This TCR beta chain was identified in a study of T cells in Graves' hyperthyroidism and ophthalmopathy. General observations from the study: A 13 V-J model separated ophthalmopathy from stable hyperthyroidism. Blood samples included most of the expanded thyroid clonotypes exceeding 0.001.

It was RNA transcripts that yielded the amplified TCR beta CDR3 regions. First-round RT-PCR of the TCR CDR3 relied on the HTBI primer set. TCRdb reprocessed the multiplex PCR reads via MiXCR and lists one record per CDR3 protein. This sample yields around 400,000 distinct CDR3 sequences, of which nearly 15% are seen a single time; roughly a fifth belongs to the top ten. In regard to this clonotype: No antigen is known for it.

The germline V gene has CDR1 SGHDN and CDR2 FVKESK. The CDR3 loop spans 16 amino acids. J gave up 1 base and V 2 bases, and 2 bases lay outside the gene matches. Ophthalmopathy patients had Clinical Activity Score at least 3, NOSPECS grade at least 4, duration under 3 months. Exclusion followed for patients with uncontrolled infection, other autoimmune disease, pregnancy or lactation. This TCR was sampled from a woman between 55 and 75 years old with Graves' ophthalmopathy. Sample: blood. The chain combines TRBV14 with TRBJ2-2, with 9 bases matching TRBD2. CDR3: CASSQLAGMNTGELFF. In DNA form, the CDR3 reads TGTGCCAGCAGCCAACTAGCGGGGATGAACACCGGGGAGCTGTTTTTT.